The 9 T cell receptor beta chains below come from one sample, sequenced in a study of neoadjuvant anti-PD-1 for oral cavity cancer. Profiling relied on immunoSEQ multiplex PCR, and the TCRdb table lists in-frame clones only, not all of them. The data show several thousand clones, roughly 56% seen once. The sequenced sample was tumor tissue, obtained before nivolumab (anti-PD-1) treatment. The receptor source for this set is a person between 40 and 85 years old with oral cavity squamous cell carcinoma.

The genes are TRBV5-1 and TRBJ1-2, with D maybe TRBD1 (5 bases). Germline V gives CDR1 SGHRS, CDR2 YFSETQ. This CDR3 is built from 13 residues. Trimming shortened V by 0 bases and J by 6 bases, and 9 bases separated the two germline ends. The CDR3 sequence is CASSLAGADGYTF. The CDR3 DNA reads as TGCGCCAGCAGCTTGGCCGGGGCTGATGGCTACACCTTC.

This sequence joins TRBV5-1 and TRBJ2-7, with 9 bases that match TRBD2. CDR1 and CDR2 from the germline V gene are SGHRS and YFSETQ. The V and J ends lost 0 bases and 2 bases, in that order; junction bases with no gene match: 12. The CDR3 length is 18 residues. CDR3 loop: CASSLASGTALYPYEQYF. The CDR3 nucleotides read TGCGCCAGCAGCTTGGCTAGCGGGACAGCTCTATATCCCTACGAGCAGTACTTC.

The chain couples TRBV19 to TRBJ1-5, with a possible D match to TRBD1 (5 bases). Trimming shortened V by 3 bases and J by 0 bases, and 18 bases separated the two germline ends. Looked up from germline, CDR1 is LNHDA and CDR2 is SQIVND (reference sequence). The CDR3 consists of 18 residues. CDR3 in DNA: TGTGCCAGTAGTATTAAAGGTTCGGGGCTTTATAGCAATCAGCCCCAGCATTTT. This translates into CASSIKGSGLYSNQPQHF.

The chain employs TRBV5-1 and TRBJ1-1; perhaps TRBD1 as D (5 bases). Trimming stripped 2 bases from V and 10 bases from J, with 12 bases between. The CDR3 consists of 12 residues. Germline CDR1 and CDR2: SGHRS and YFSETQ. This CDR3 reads CASSLGRGVAFF. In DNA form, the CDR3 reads TGCGCCAGCAGCTTAGGTCGGGGGGTAGCTTTCTTT.

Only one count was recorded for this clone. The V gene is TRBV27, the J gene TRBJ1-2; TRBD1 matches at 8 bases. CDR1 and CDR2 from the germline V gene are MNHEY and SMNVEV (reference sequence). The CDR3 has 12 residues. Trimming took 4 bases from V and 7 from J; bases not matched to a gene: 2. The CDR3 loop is CASSYTGGGYTF. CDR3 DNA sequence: TGTGCCAGCAGTTATACAGGGGGTGGCTACACCTTC.

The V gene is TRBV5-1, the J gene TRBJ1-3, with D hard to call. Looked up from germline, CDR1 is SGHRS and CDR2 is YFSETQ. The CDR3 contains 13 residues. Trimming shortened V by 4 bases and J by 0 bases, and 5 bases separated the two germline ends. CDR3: CASSENSGNTIYF. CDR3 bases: TGCGCCAGCAGCGAGAACTCTGGAAACACCATATATTTT.

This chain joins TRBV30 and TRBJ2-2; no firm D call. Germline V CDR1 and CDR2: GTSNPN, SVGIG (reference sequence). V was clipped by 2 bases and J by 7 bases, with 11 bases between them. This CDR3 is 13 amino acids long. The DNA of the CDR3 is TGTGCCTGGAGTTCATTGTCCGGCGGGGAGCTGTTTTTT. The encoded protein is CAWSSLSGGELFF. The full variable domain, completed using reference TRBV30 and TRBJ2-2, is SQTIHQWPATLVQPVGSPLSLECTVEGTSNPNLYWYRQAAGRGLQLLFYSVGIGQISSEVPQNLSASRPQDRQFILSSKKLLLSDSGFYLCAWSSLSGGELFFGEGSRLTVL.

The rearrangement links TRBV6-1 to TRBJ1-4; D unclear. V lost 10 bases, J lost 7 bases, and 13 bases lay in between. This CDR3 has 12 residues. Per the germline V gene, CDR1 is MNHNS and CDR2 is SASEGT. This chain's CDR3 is CANADEAEKLFF. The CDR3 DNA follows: TGTGCCAACGCGGACGAGGCTGAAAAACTGTTTTTT.

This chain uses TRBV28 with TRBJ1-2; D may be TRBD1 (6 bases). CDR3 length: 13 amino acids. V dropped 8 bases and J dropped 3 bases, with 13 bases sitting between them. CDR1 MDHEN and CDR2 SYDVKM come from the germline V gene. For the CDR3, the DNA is TGTGCCAGCCGACAGGATTTAGACTATGGCTACACCTTC. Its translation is CASRQDLDYGYTF.